The 21 T cell receptor beta chains in this list originate from one sample, sequenced in a study of T cell repertoires in ileal Crohn's disease. Repertoires were generated with immunoSEQ multiplex PCR, while TCRdb's copy carries only in-frame clones and drops some. The sample includes approximately 13,000 clones, around three quarters of them seen just once. The specimen was ileal tissue. The origin of the receptors is an adult with Crohn's disease.

The V gene is TRBV2, the J gene TRBJ2-2; TRBD1 is a possible D gene (6 bases). CDR3 size: 13 residues. Germline values: CDR1 SNHLY, CDR2 FYNNEI. The germline V and J ends were trimmed by 9 bases and 4 bases, with 12 bases remaining between them. CDR3 DNA: TGTGCCAGTCGACAGGAGTTCACCGGGGAGCTGTTTTTT. The encoded protein is CASRQEFTGELFF.

This clone was counted between two and nine times. The V call is TRBV9, the J call TRBJ2-7, with 10 bases identical to TRBD1. After removal of 4 bases from V and 3 bases from J, the junction contained 7 bases not matched to a gene. CDR3 length: 15 amino acids. Germline V gives CDR1 SGDLS, CDR2 YYNGEE. The CDR3 sequence: CASSPRDRGYYEQYF. CDR3 nucleotide sequence: TGTGCCAGCAGCCCCCGGGACAGGGGATACTACGAGCAGTACTTC.

This chain connects TRBV19 to TRBJ2-5; the D gene is possibly TRBD2 (6 bases). Trimming stripped 6 bases from V and 9 bases from J, with 17 bases between. Germline CDR1 reads LNHDA; CDR2 reads SQIVND (reference sequence). The CDR3 sequence is 13 residues long. CDR3 in DNA: TGTGCCAGTAGCACCCGGGGGTCCGTGGCCCAGTACTTC. This encodes CASSTRGSVAQYF.

This clone was seen once. The chain is built from TRBV16 and TRBJ2-7; 8 bases fit TRBD1. CDR1 is KGHSY, CDR2 FQNENV, per germline. CDR3 length: 14 amino acids. V was pared by 4 bases and J by 3 bases, with 5 bases of the junction left unmatched. CDR3 coding DNA: TGTGCCAGCAGCCCCCGGACAGGGAACTACGAGCAGTACTTC. This codes for CASSPRTGNYEQYF.

The rearrangement joins TRBV7-2 to TRBJ1-3; no reliable D call. V lost 1 base and J 4 bases, leaving 8 bases between the germline ends. Germline lookup yields CDR1 SGHTA and CDR2 FQGNSA. The CDR3 consists of 14 residues. The CDR3 reads CASSLDTGGNTIYF. CDR3 nucleotide sequence: TGTGCCAGCAGCTTAGACACGGGGGGAAACACCATATATTTT.

The chain employs TRBV9 and TRBJ2-7; possibly TRBD1 for D (6 bases). The ends were cut back, 3 bases at V and 2 bases at J, with 12 bases in the middle. The CDR3 spans 14 residues. Per germline, CDR1 SGDLS and CDR2 YYNGEE. CDR3 nucleotide sequence: TGTGCCAGCAGCGGAGGGGGTCTAACCTACGAGCAGTACTTC. Protein product: CASSGGGLTYEQYF.

The chain combines TRBV7-9 with TRBJ1-1; D remains ambiguous. The CDR3 loop spans 11 amino acids. Germline V gene data show CDR1 as SEHNR and CDR2 as FQNEAQ (reference sequence). V lost 4 bases and J lost 7, with 7 bases in between. CDR3 coding DNA: TGTGCCAGCAGCTCCAGAAATGAAGCTTTCTTT. It translates to CASSSRNEAFF.

The rearrangement links TRBV28 to TRBJ1-5; no clear D gene. The V gene lost 5 bases and the J gene lost 6 bases, with 14 bases spanning the gap. The germline V gene has CDR1 MDHEN and CDR2 SYDVKM. The CDR3 loop spans 14 amino acids. CDR3 coding DNA: TGTGCCAGCAGTCCCCCCCTAAATGGTCAGCCCCAGCATTTT. It is translated as CASSPPLNGQPQHF.

The chain joins TRBV25-1 to TRBJ1-6, with TRBD1 matching over 7 bases. The length of the CDR3 is 14 residues. Germline-derived CDR1 and CDR2 are MGHDK and SYGVNS. Trimming took 7 bases from V and 8 from J; bases not matched to a gene: 8. This CDR3 is CASKRRQGDSPLHF. The CDR3 DNA sequence: TGTGCCAGCAAGCGAAGACAGGGCGATTCACCCCTCCACTTT.

This clone was counted a single time. This chain connects TRBV28 to TRBJ2-4, with 7 bases lining up with TRBD2. Germline CDR1 MDHEN, CDR2 SYDVKM. The CDR3 has 16 residues. V was pared by 5 bases and J by 0 bases, with 7 bases of the junction left unmatched. CDR3 protein: CASSLQGGSAKNIQYF. CDR3 DNA: TGTGCCAGCAGTCTCCAGGGAGGGTCAGCCAAAAACATTCAGTACTTC.

V usage is TRBV6-1 and J usage is TRBJ2-7; D is possibly TRBD2 (6 bases). This CDR3 region has 14 residues. V lost 6 bases to trimming and J lost 3 bases, with 15 bases between them. Germline V gene data show CDR1 as MNHNS and CDR2 as SASEGT. The CDR3 spells CASRSGGTGYEQYF. As DNA, the CDR3 is TGTGCCAGCAGGAGTGGAGGGACGGGCTACGAGCAGTACTTC.

In nucleotides, the CDR3 is TGTGCCAGCAGCTTAAGCTACACCGGGGAGCTGTTTTTT. It encodes CASSLSYTGELFF. This chain uses TRBV5-5 with TRBJ2-2, with no clear D. Germline V CDR1 and CDR2: SGHKS, YYEKEE (reference sequence). V shed 2 bases and J shed 3 bases, with 5 bases lying between them. This CDR3 comprises 13 residues.

The chain couples TRBV7-9 to TRBJ2-7, with D possibly TRBD2 on 6 matching bases. V was clipped by 0 bases and J by 6 bases, with 9 bases between them. The CDR3 length is 13 residues. Germline V lookup: CDR1 SEHNR, CDR2 FQNEAQ (reference sequence). The CDR3 region is CASSLAGGLEQYF. The CDR3 bases are TGTGCCAGCAGCTTAGCAGGAGGGCTCGAGCAGTACTTC.

The CDR3 coding sequence is TGCAGCGCTATGGGACTAGCGGGGCCCCAAGAGACCCAGTACTTC. Translated: CSAMGLAGPQETQYF. V gene TRBV29-1 combines with J gene TRBJ2-5; 13 positions match TRBD2. The CDR3 consists of 15 residues. V dropped 7 bases and J dropped 1; count of bases not matched to a gene: 6. Germline CDR1 SQVTM, CDR2 ANQGSEA.

The chain combines TRBV6-4 with TRBJ1-5; tentative D call: TRBD1 (5 bases). Trimming stripped 9 bases from V and 3 bases from J, with 12 bases between. Germline loops: CDR1 MRHNA, CDR2 SNTAGT. The CDR3 contains 13 residues. For the CDR3, the DNA is TGTGCCAGGGGGGGAGGGGACAATCAGCCCCAGCATTTT. The encoded protein is CARGGGDNQPQHF.

The chain has TRBV5-5 and TRBJ2-5; TRBD2 is a possible D gene (5 bases). The ends were cut back, 4 bases at V and 5 bases at J, with 12 bases in the middle. CDR1 and CDR2 (germline): SGHKS, YYEKEE (reference sequence). This CDR3 is 13 amino acids long. CDR3 sequence: CASSGMASETQYF. The CDR3 nucleotides read TGTGCCAGCAGCGGGATGGCTAGCGAGACCCAGTACTTC.

The chain combines TRBV7-9 with TRBJ2-2; D remains unclear. This CDR3 spans 12 amino acids. V gave up 3 bases and J gave up 4 bases, with 3 bases separating them. Germline CDR1 and CDR2: SEHNR and FQNEAQ (reference sequence). The CDR3 bases are TGTGCCAGCAGCTTTAGCACCGGGGAGCTGTTTTTT. Translated: CASSFSTGELFF.

The J gene is TRBJ2-1, the V gene TRBV4-1, with 7 bases matching TRBD1. The germline CDR1 and CDR2 sequences are MGHRA and YSYEKL. V dropped 4 bases and J dropped 3; count of bases not matched to a gene: 9. CDR3 size: 16 residues. CDR3 sequence (DNA): TGCGCCAGCAGCCCTCAAGACAGGGCTCTCTACAATGAGCAGTTCTTC. This sequence encodes CASSPQDRALYNEQFF.

The V and J genes are TRBV28 and TRBJ2-7, with a tentative D call TRBD2 (6 bases). V lost 6 bases and J lost 0, with 18 bases in between. The CDR3 has 16 amino acids. Germline V gene lookup returns CDR1 MDHEN and CDR2 SYDVKM. CDR3 sequence reads: CASSPVLRDFSYEQYF. CDR3 sequence (DNA): TGTGCCAGCAGCCCGGTTTTAAGGGACTTCTCCTACGAGCAGTACTTC.

The chain has TRBV15 and TRBJ2-7, with 8 nucleotides matching TRBD2. The CDR3 has 17 amino acids. CDR1 is LNHNV and CDR2 is YYDKDF in the germline V gene (reference sequence). J gave up 2 bases and V 1 base, and 10 bases lay outside the gene matches. The CDR3 DNA sequence: TGTGCCACCAGCAGAGGCTCCGGGGGGGGCAGGACCTACGAGCAGTACTTC. As protein: CATSRGSGGGRTYEQYF. Full variable domain (outside the CDR3, taken from reference TRBV15 and TRBJ2-7): DAMVIQNPRYQVTQFGKPVTLSCSQTLNHNVMYWYQQKSSQAPKLLFHYYDKDFNNEADTPDNFQSRRPNTSFCFLDIRSPGLGDTAMYLCATSRGSGGGRTYEQYFGPGTRLTVT.

The count of this clone is one. The chain joins TRBV4-1 to TRBJ2-3; D uncertain. The germline CDR1 and CDR2 sequences are MGHRA and YSYEKL. V shed 2 bases and J shed 5 bases, with 11 bases lying between them. The CDR3 runs 14 residues. The CDR3 is CASSQRFLVDTQYF. The DNA for the CDR3 is TGCGCCAGCAGCCAACGGTTCTTAGTAGATACGCAGTATTTT.